This TCR beta chain was documented in a study of blood T cell repertoires in COVID-19. Produced via immunoSEQ multiplex PCR; TCRdb's table is partial and in-frame only. The sample carries about 130,000 clones, about four fifths recorded once. Only one count was recorded for this clone. The V end was cut by 0 bases, the J end by 10 bases, with 17 bases between. CDR3 length: 15 residues. The germline gives CDR1 SGDLS, CDR2 YYNGEE. The sequenced sample was peripheral blood. The rearrangement uses TRBV9 and TRBJ2-1; D unclear. The sequence derives from a man between 60 and 70 years old with acute or convalescent COVID-19. The CDR3 DNA is TGTGCCAGCAGCGTAGAGGCAGTAACGCCCAGGGAGCAGTTCTTC. As protein: CASSVEAVTPREQFF.